These 29 T cell receptor beta chains were sequenced from one sample in a study of shared clonotypes between healthy human individuals. Profiling relied on immunoSEQ multiplex PCR, and the TCRdb table lists in-frame clones only, not all of them. Found here are almost 750,000 clones, 72% of them singletons; the top ten hold about 1.8%. Sequencing was carried out using memory CD4+ T cells sorted from blood. The subset denotes: CD45RA-negative fraction. These receptors all come from a young woman in good health.

The chain has TRBV18 and TRBJ2-1; perhaps TRBD1 as D (6 bases). Trimming shortened V by 4 bases and J by 0 bases, and 13 bases separated the two germline ends. This CDR3 comprises 16 residues. Germline V gene data show CDR1 as KGHSH and CDR2 as LQKENI. The CDR3 coding sequence is TGTGCCAGCTCACGACAGGACCCGAGCTCCTACAATGAGCAGTTCTTC. Translated, it gives CASSRQDPSSYNEQFF.

This chain links TRBV7-8 with TRBJ2-7; D call uncertain. This CDR3 is built from 13 residues. The V end lost 2 bases, the J end lost 6 bases, and 11 bases lay between the germline ends. Germline V CDR1 and CDR2: SGHVS, FQNEAQ. CDR3 nucleotides: TGTGCCAGCAGCTTACAAATATTGGGCGAGCAGTACTTC. Encoded protein: CASSLQILGEQYF. The entire variable domain, with the rest obtained from reference TRBV7-8 and TRBJ2-7, is as follows: GAGVSQSPRYKVAKRGQDVALRCDPISGHVSLFWYQQALGQGPEFLTYFQNEAQLDKSGLPSDRFFAERPEGSVSTLKIQRTQQEDSAVYLCASSLQILGEQYFGPGTRLTVT.

The J gene is TRBJ1-2, the V gene TRBV7-2; TRBD1 is a possible D gene (5 bases). Germline V gene sequence: CDR1 SGHTA, CDR2 FQGNSA. V lost 4 bases and J lost 4, with 19 bases in between. This CDR3 is 16 amino acids long. The CDR3 sequence: CASSYGDARTRYGYTF. As DNA, the CDR3 is TGTGCCAGCAGCTACGGGGACGCGCGGACCCGCTATGGCTACACCTTC.

This clone was seen a few times. The V and J genes are TRBV28 and TRBJ2-7; possible D gene TRBD2, 6 bases. This CDR3 has 13 residues. Trimming left V 3 bases short and J 2 bases short, with 8 bases between. CDR1 and CDR2 from the germline V gene are MDHEN and SYDVKM. This CDR3 reads CASSLEGPYEQYF. DNA of the CDR3: TGTGCCAGCAGTTTGGAGGGCCCCTACGAGCAGTACTTC.

The J gene is TRBJ2-7, the V gene TRBV28, with TRBD2 identical over 14 bases. Germline values: CDR1 MDHEN, CDR2 SYDVKM. Trimming cost V 2 bases and J 7 bases; bases outside gene matches: 10. The CDR3 sequence is 17 residues long. The CDR3 loop is CASSLAIGTSGRGEQYF. Written as DNA, the CDR3 is TGTGCCAGCAGTTTAGCCATTGGGACTAGCGGGAGAGGAGAGCAGTACTTC.

This clone was detected once. The rearrangement uses TRBV13 and TRBJ2-3; no clear D gene. The CDR3 length is 13 residues. Germline values: CDR1 PRHDT, CDR2 FYEKMQ (reference sequence). The V and J ends lost 5 bases and 2 bases respectively, with 8 bases between them. The CDR3: CASSQQNTDTQYF. CDR3 DNA sequence: TGTGCCAGCAGCCAACAGAACACAGATACGCAGTATTTT.

V gene TRBV18 combines with J gene TRBJ2-2; D gene uncertain. The CDR3 length is 14 residues. The V gene's germline CDR1 is KGHSH and CDR2 LQKENI. Deletions cut 3 bases from V and 5 bases from J, with 10 bases between. Here the CDR3 reads CASSPSVLTGELFF. CDR3 DNA: TGTGCCAGCTCACCCTCGGTCTTAACCGGGGAGCTGTTTTTT.

The chain couples TRBV29-1 to TRBJ2-5; TRBD2 might be the D (6 bases). The DNA end lines up better with TRBJ2-7; the J call may be wrong. Germline V lookup: CDR1 SQVTM, CDR2 ANQGSEA. This CDR3 contains 12 residues. The CDR3 DNA is TGCAGCGCCGGAGGGTTGTTGGACGAGCAGTACTTC. Residues: CSAGGLLDEQYF.

This clone appeared a single time. The J gene is TRBJ1-5, the V gene TRBV21-1; the tabulated D call, TRBD1, remains unverified against the DNA. TRBV21-1 is an annotated pseudogene. The CDR3 spans 14 residues. The CDR3 region is CASRAKQSLRPQHF. As DNA, the CDR3 is TGTGCCAGCAGGGCAAAACAGTCCCTTCGGCCCCAGCATTTT.

The rearrangement joins TRBV1 to TRBJ1-1. TRBV1 constitutes a pseudogene. The CDR3 covers 13 residues. The CDR3 nucleotides read TGCACCAGCAGAGGGGGGATGAACACTGAAGCTTTCTTT. It translates to CTSRGGMNTEAFF.

The chain employs TRBV11-1 and TRBJ2-1; TRBD2 matches at 7 bases. CDR3 length: 17 residues. Germline CDR1 is SGHAT and CDR2 is FQDESV (reference sequence). The V segment lost 0 bases and the J segment 1 base; nucleotides outside the gene matches: 6. CDR3 region: CASSLASGMLSYNEQFF. The CDR3 DNA is TGTGCCAGCAGCTTAGCCAGCGGGATGTTATCCTACAATGAGCAGTTCTTC.

A few counts support this clone. V is TRBV14 and J is TRBJ1-5; D is perhaps TRBD1 (6 bases). The CDR3 consists of 16 residues. Germline V CDR1 and CDR2: SGHDN, FVKESK. V was cut by 8 bases and J by 3 bases, with 20 bases left in between. The CDR3 DNA follows: TGTGCCAGCGGAAGAGTAGGAGGGGGTAACAATCAGCCCCAGCATTTT. It yields the protein CASGRVGGGNNQPQHF. The full variable domain, its missing parts supplied by reference TRBV14 and TRBJ1-5, is EAGVTQFPSHSVIEKGQTVTLRCDPISGHDNLYWYRRVMGKEIKFLLHFVKESKQDESGMPNNRFLAERTGGTYSTLKVQPAELEDSGVYFCASGRVGGGNNQPQHFGDGTRLSIL.

A remark on this clone: With a much larger clone just one base away, this may be a read error. The same CDR3 can be traced to other DNA sequences in this sample. The rearrangement uses TRBV5-1 and TRBJ2-5; tentatively, D is TRBD1 (5 bases). Germline CDR1 and CDR2: SGHRS and YFSETQ. The CDR3 sequence is 12 residues long. Trimming removed 0 bases at V and 5 bases at J, with 5 bases between. CDR3 nucleotide sequence: TGCGCCAGCAGCTTGGAGGGGGAGACCCAGTACTTC. Its translation: CASSLEGETQYF.

The rearrangement uses TRBV5-4 and TRBJ2-2; D is undetermined. Trimming removed 4 bases at V and 6 bases at J, with 16 bases between. Germline-derived CDR1 and CDR2 are SGHNT and YYREEE (reference sequence). The CDR3 spans 15 residues. The CDR3 DNA follows: TGTGCCAGCAGCCACCCCAACACAGTGGCCGGGGAGCTGTTTTTT. It encodes CASSHPNTVAGELFF.

The genes are TRBV7-8 and TRBJ2-2; D call uncertain. The germline gives CDR1 SGHVS, CDR2 FQNEAQ. V was pared by 2 bases and J by 1 base, with 8 bases between. CDR3 length equals 15 residues. The CDR3 here is CASSLRRQNTGELFF. CDR3 bases: TGTGCCAGCAGCTTACGTCGGCAGAACACCGGGGAGCTGTTTTTT.

This chain connects TRBV21-1 to TRBJ2-1; TRBD2, as called in the table, went unchecked against the DNA. TRBV21-1 is designated a pseudogene. This CDR3 spans 18 amino acids. For the CDR3, the DNA is TGTGCCAGCAGAAGGGGACTGACTAAGATGGGGTGGGAGGGTGAGCAGTTCTTC. Translation gives CASRRGLTKMGWEGEQFF.

The chain is built from TRBV30 and TRBJ2-7; D is unclear. This CDR3 comprises 16 residues. V was clipped by 1 base and J by 3 bases, with 19 bases between them. Germline CDR1 and CDR2: GTSNPN and SVGIG (reference sequence). CDR3 nucleotides: TGTGCCTGGAGTGGATGGGTCCAAGCGATCGTCTACGAGCAGTACTTC. Protein sequence: CAWSGWVQAIVYEQYF.

The V call is TRBV6-1, the J call TRBJ2-6, with 11 bases that match TRBD1. V shed 0 bases, J shed 5 bases, and the junction held 12 bases outside the gene matches. Looked up from germline, CDR1 is MNHNS and CDR2 is SASEGT. There are 20 residues in the CDR3. The CDR3 spells CASSEAGWTGGPPRANVLTF. In DNA form, the CDR3 reads TGTGCCAGCAGTGAAGCGGGGTGGACAGGGGGCCCCCCCCGGGCCAACGTCCTGACTTTC.

The genes are TRBV19 and TRBJ1-1; 8 nucleotides match TRBD1. After removal of 5 bases from V and 2 bases from J, the junction contained 7 bases not matched to a gene. The CDR3 totals 15 residues. Per germline, CDR1 LNHDA and CDR2 SQIVND (reference sequence). The CDR3 protein is CASSAGTGINTEAFF. The CDR3 nucleotides read TGTGCCAGTAGTGCTGGGACAGGCATAAACACTGAAGCTTTCTTT.

V and J are TRBV11-2 and TRBJ2-3; weak D call: TRBD2 (5 bases). The CDR3 runs 15 residues. V was cut by 1 base and J by 7 bases, with 15 bases left in between. Germline CDR1 SGHAT, CDR2 FQNNGV. The CDR3 region is CASSLAGSSGNTQYF. In DNA, the CDR3 is TGTGCCAGCAGCTTAGCGGGATCATCGGGGAATACGCAGTATTTT.

In this sample, this clone turned up a few times. The chain has TRBV11-1 and TRBJ2-5; D tentatively fits TRBD1 or TRBD2 (5 bases each). CDR3 length: 13 residues. Trimming shortened V by 7 bases and J by 2 bases, and 11 bases separated the two germline ends. Per the germline V gene, CDR1 is SGHAT and CDR2 is FQDESV (reference sequence). The CDR3 protein is CASTLDRQETQYF. The CDR3 DNA is TGTGCCAGCACACTAGACAGACAAGAGACCCAGTACTTC.

This chain uses TRBV11-3 with TRBJ2-3; TRBD2 matches at 8 bases. V shed 5 bases, J shed 1 base, and the junction held 5 bases outside the gene matches. There are 15 residues in the CDR3. The germline gives CDR1 SGHNT, CDR2 YENEEA. Here the CDR3 reads CASSDGRAGTDTQYF. The CDR3 nucleotides are TGTGCCAGCAGCGACGGGAGGGCTGGCACAGATACGCAGTATTTT.

As to this clone: The sample has other DNA sequences that encode this CDR3 too. The chain is built from TRBV2 and TRBJ2-5; D call uncertain. Germline loops: CDR1 SNHLY, CDR2 FYNNEI. With 6 bases removed from V and 5 bases from J, the gap between germline ends came to 7 bases. This CDR3 region has 11 residues. The CDR3 reads CASSGRETQYF. The CDR3 region has the DNA TGTGCCAGCAGCGGGCGGGAGACCCAGTACTTC.

The V gene is TRBV27, the J gene TRBJ1-4, with D uncertain. CDR1 is MNHEY, CDR2 SMNVEV, per germline (reference sequence). V lost 2 bases and J 0 bases, leaving 7 bases between the germline ends. The CDR3 has 15 amino acids. The CDR3 loop reads CASSLTEATNEKLFF. Written as DNA, the CDR3 is TGTGCCAGCAGTTTAACGGAAGCAACTAATGAAAAACTGTTTTTT.

The chain recombines TRBV29-1 with TRBJ1-2; D gene uncertain. Trimming removed 3 bases from V and 2 bases from J, with 10 bases in between. The germline gives CDR1 SQVTM, CDR2 ANQGSEA. There are 13 residues in the CDR3. The CDR3 protein is CSVEKSRNYGYTF. CDR3 coding DNA: TGCAGCGTTGAGAAGTCCAGGAACTATGGCTACACCTTC.

The chain is built from TRBV9 and TRBJ1-4; D perhaps matches TRBD1 (5 bases). CDR1 is SGDLS, CDR2 YYNGEE, per germline. The CDR3 is made up of 15 amino acids. Deletions cut 0 bases from V and 3 bases from J, with 9 bases between. The CDR3 sequence is CASSVDRQPNEKLFF. CDR3 DNA sequence: TGTGCCAGCAGCGTAGATAGACAGCCTAATGAAAAACTGTTTTTT. The full variable domain, completed using reference TRBV9 and TRBJ1-4, is DSGVTQTPKHLITATGQRVTLRCSPRSGDLSVYWYQQSLDQGLQFLIQYYNGEERAKGNILERFSAQQFPDLHSELNLSSLELGDSALYFCASSVDRQPNEKLFFGSGTQLSVL.

The chain uses TRBV11-3 and TRBJ2-2; D is ambiguous. Trimming removed 1 base at V and 5 bases at J, with 5 bases between. This CDR3 is built from 13 residues. Germline CDR1 SGHNT, CDR2 YENEEA. CDR3 amino acids: CASSLVETGELFF. The DNA for the CDR3 is TGTGCCAGCAGCTTAGTCGAAACCGGGGAGCTGTTTTTT.

V usage is TRBV19 and J usage is TRBJ2-7; TRBD1 matches at 10 bases. CDR3 length: 15 residues. Trimming at V came to 4 bases and at J to 4 bases, leaving 7 bases not matched to a gene. Germline loops: CDR1 LNHDA, CDR2 SQIVND (reference sequence). DNA for the CDR3: TGTGCCAGTAGTAGACTCCGGGACAGGGGTTACGAGCAGTACTTC. Translating gives CASSRLRDRGYEQYF.

V gene TRBV29-1 combines with J gene TRBJ2-1; either TRBD1 or TRBD2 may fit D (6 bases each). The CDR3 length is 14 residues. CDR1 and CDR2 (germline): SQVTM, ANQGSEA. V was trimmed by 0 bases and J by 12 bases, leaving 18 bases between them. The DNA of the CDR3 is TGCAGCGTTGAAGATAGACTAGGGGGTTTGTGGCAGTTCTTC. As protein: CSVEDRLGGLWQFF.